The 22 T cell receptor beta chains below were found in one sample sequenced in a study of blood T cell repertoires in COVID-19. Produced via immunoSEQ multiplex PCR; TCRdb's table is partial and in-frame only. The sample lists approximately 470,000 clones; 80% to 90% were seen once. Sequencing was carried out using peripheral blood. Receptor source: a human donor in a cohort sampled during active COVID-19.

Written as DNA, the CDR3 is TGTGCCAGCAGTGACCAGGGGAGATACGAGCAGTACTTC. Residues: CASSDQGRYEQYF. The chain links TRBV2 to TRBJ2-7, with a weak D call TRBD1 (6 bases). The germline V and J ends were trimmed by 3 bases and 4 bases, with 10 bases remaining between them. Germline V lookup: CDR1 SNHLY, CDR2 FYNNEI. The CDR3 has 13 residues.

This clone was found a few times. The V call is TRBV11-1, the J call TRBJ2-1; 9 bases map to TRBD2. V dropped 5 bases and J dropped 7; count of bases not matched to a gene: 12. Germline CDR1 SGHAT, CDR2 FQDESV (reference sequence). This CDR3 comprises 16 residues. The CDR3 nucleotides read TGTGCCAGCAGCCGGTCCCGAGGCGGGAGGGGGAATGAGCAGTTCTTC. This sequence encodes CASSRSRGGRGNEQFF.

V and J are TRBV6-5 and TRBJ1-2; D remains ambiguous. Trimming removed 10 bases at V and 5 bases at J, with 11 bases between. This CDR3 comprises 11 residues. The germline V gene has CDR1 MNHEY and CDR2 SVGAGI. Here the CDR3 DNA reads TGTGCCATTTATGGGGAGTATGGCTACACCTTC. Protein: CAIYGEYGYTF.

This chain joins TRBV12-3 or TRBV12-4 and TRBJ2-7; the D is unclear. Deletions cut 5 bases from V and 4 bases from J, with 12 bases between. The CDR3 consists of 13 residues. CDR3 DNA sequence: TGTGCCAGCAGTCCGAGACTTGCATACGAGCAGTACTTC. It yields the protein CASSPRLAYEQYF.

This chain links TRBV30 with TRBJ1-5; possible D gene TRBD1, 6 bases. V was clipped by 2 bases and J by 5 bases, with 10 bases between them. The CDR3 runs to 13 residues. Per the germline V gene, CDR1 is GTSNPN and CDR2 is SVGIG (reference sequence). The CDR3 nucleotides read TGTGCCTGGAGTACAGGGATCGATCAGCCCCAGCATTTT. Translating gives CAWSTGIDQPQHF.

V is TRBV29-1 and J is TRBJ2-5; no clear D gene. V lost 3 bases, J lost 1 base, and 9 bases lay in between. Germline V gene data show CDR1 as SQVTM and CDR2 as ANQGSEA. This CDR3 spans 13 amino acids. CDR3 loop: CSVDITAQETQYF. The CDR3 nucleotides are TGCAGCGTTGATATTACAGCCCAAGAGACCCAGTACTTC.

V and J are TRBV7-9 and TRBJ1-2; 7 bases fit TRBD1. With V trimmed by 1 base and J by 0 bases, 14 bases remained unmatched. Germline V gene sequence: CDR1 SEHNR, CDR2 FQNEAQ (reference sequence). This CDR3 is built from 19 residues. In nucleotides, the CDR3 is TGTGCCAGCAGCTTAGGTCCCGCCAACAGGGGATCGGCTAACTATGGCTACACCTTC. It specifies CASSLGPANRGSANYGYTF.

The rearrangement joins TRBV10-3 to TRBJ1-1; 8 bases fit TRBD1. Germline V gene sequence: CDR1 ENHRY, CDR2 SYGVKD. V lost 0 bases and J lost 0; bases outside the gene matches: 6. CDR3 length: 17 residues. The CDR3 coding sequence is TGTGCCATCAGTGAGTCGTTGGCAGGGGGCCTGAACACTGAAGCTTTCTTT. The encoded protein is CAISESLAGGLNTEAFF.

The chain carries TRBV9 and TRBJ2-3; D gene unclear. The CDR3 is 15 amino acids. Per germline, CDR1 SGDLS and CDR2 YYNGEE. The V end was cut by 0 bases, the J end by 6 bases, with 14 bases between. The CDR3, as DNA: TGTGCCAGCAGCGTAGACGGAGCAACGTTCGATACGCAGTATTTT. Its protein is CASSVDGATFDTQYF.

The CDR3 nucleotides are TGTGCCTGGGCCGGGACAGGCGGTGAAAAACTGTTTTTT. It specifies CAWAGTGGEKLFF. This chain uses TRBV30 with TRBJ1-4, with 8 bases identical to TRBD1. J was trimmed by 7 bases and V by 5 bases; bases with no gene match: 6. CDR1 and CDR2 from the germline V gene are GTSNPN and SVGIG (reference sequence). The CDR3 runs to 13 residues.

The V gene is TRBV7-2, the J gene TRBJ2-7; perhaps TRBD1 as D (8 bases). Germline V gene sequence: CDR1 SGHTA, CDR2 FQGNSA. V dropped 5 bases and J dropped 4 bases, with 15 bases sitting between them. The CDR3 runs 14 residues. The CDR3 loop reads CASSKQGGEYEQYF. CDR3 bases: TGTGCCAGCAGCAAACAGGGGGGGGAATACGAGCAGTACTTC.

This clone was seen just once. The gene calls are TRBV23-1 and TRBJ1-1; D uncertain. TRBV23-1 is an ORF for which the function is uncertain. The CDR3 is 14 amino acids. V gave up 4 bases and J gave up 0 bases, with 9 bases separating them. CDR3 protein: CASSLQIMNTEAFF. The CDR3 DNA sequence: TGCGCCAGCAGTCTACAGATCATGAACACTGAAGCTTTCTTT.

The gene calls are TRBV7-2 and TRBJ2-3; possible D gene TRBD1, 6 bases. Germline CDR1 and CDR2: SGHTA and FQGNSA. The V gene lost 5 bases and the J gene lost 4 bases, with 16 bases spanning the gap. The CDR3 is made up of 15 amino acids. For the CDR3, the DNA is TGTGCCAGCAGCCCCTCACAGGGTGAAGCAGATACGCAGTATTTT. It yields the protein CASSPSQGEADTQYF.

This rearrangement joins TRBV6-5 to TRBJ2-3; 10 nucleotides agree with TRBD1. Germline V lookup: CDR1 MNHEY, CDR2 SVGAGI. The CDR3 loop spans 15 amino acids. J gave up 4 bases and V 0 bases, and 1 base lay outside the gene matches. The CDR3 coding sequence is TGTGCCAGCAGTTACTCCGGGACAGGGGCAGATACGCAGTATTTT. It specifies CASSYSGTGADTQYF.

The chain is built from TRBV4-2 and TRBJ1-1; perhaps TRBD1 as D (6 bases). V was clipped by 4 bases and J by 2 bases, with 11 bases between them. The CDR3 extends over 14 amino acids. Germline assignment: CDR1 LGHNA and CDR2 YNFKEQ. In DNA form, the CDR3 reads TGTGCCAGCAGCCGCAGGACAGCCAACACTGAAGCTTTCTTT. Translated, it gives CASSRRTANTEAFF.

V usage is TRBV30 and J usage is TRBJ1-1, with 7 bases lining up with TRBD1. Germline V gene lookup returns CDR1 GTSNPN and CDR2 SVGIG (reference sequence). The junction had 3 bases not matched to a gene; V was cut back by 2 bases and J by 3 bases. The CDR3 runs 13 residues. The CDR3 DNA reads as TGTGCCTGGAGTAGTCAGGGGGACACTGAAGCTTTCTTT. Residues: CAWSSQGDTEAFF.

The rearrangement joins TRBV6-1 to TRBJ2-1; D is perhaps TRBD1 (7 bases). Trimming removed 2 bases at V and 1 base at J, with 12 bases between. Germline V lookup: CDR1 MNHNS, CDR2 SASEGT. CDR3 length equals 16 residues. The CDR3 DNA sequence: TGTGCCAGCAGTGAACAGGGGGGACAATCCTACAATGAGCAGTTCTTC. Residues: CASSEQGGQSYNEQFF.

This clone was detected only a few times. CDR3 sequence (DNA): TGCGCCAGCAGCTTGGTAGCGGGAGGGTGGAATGAGCAGTTCTTC. This encodes CASSLVAGGWNEQFF. The chain is built from TRBV5-1 and TRBJ2-1; 11 nucleotides align to TRBD2. Germline V gene lookup returns CDR1 SGHRS and CDR2 YFSETQ. The CDR3 runs 15 residues. Unmatched junction bases numbered 3, after V lost 0 bases and J lost 7 bases.

The CDR3 DNA reads TGTGCCAGCAGCTTTAGGGCTAGCGGGAGGGCCCACAATGAGCAGTTCTTC. Residues: CASSFRASGRAHNEQFF. The chain joins TRBV5-6 to TRBJ2-1; 12 bases are shared with TRBD2. The CDR3 is 17 residues long. V lost 2 bases and J lost 5; bases outside the gene matches: 8. Germline CDR1 reads SGHDT; CDR2 reads YYEEEE.

The chain has TRBV28 and TRBJ1-4, with TRBD1 matching over 8 bases. The CDR3 sequence is 15 residues long. V shed 2 bases and J 5 bases; nucleotides not matched to a gene: 4. Germline CDR1 is MDHEN and CDR2 is SYDVKM. The CDR3 sequence is CASSLRQGYNEKLFF. The CDR3 DNA sequence: TGTGCCAGCAGTTTACGACAGGGGTACAATGAAAAACTGTTTTTT.

The J gene is TRBJ2-7, the V gene TRBV5-1; 10 positions match TRBD1. Trimming at V came to 3 bases and at J to 6 bases, leaving 3 bases not matched to a gene. This CDR3 spans 13 amino acids. Germline-derived CDR1 and CDR2 are SGHRS and YFSETQ. The CDR3 DNA is TGCGCCAGCAGCTACCGGACAGGGGGCGAGCAGTACTTC. Protein sequence: CASSYRTGGEQYF. Full variable domain (rest looked up from reference TRBV5-1 and TRBJ2-7): KAGVTQTPRYLIKTRGQQVTLSCSPISGHRSVSWYQQTPGQGLQFLFEYFSETQRNKGNFPGRFSGRQFSNSRSEMNVSTLELGDSALYLCASSYRTGGEQYFGPGTRLTVT.

CDR3 region: CASSGSTSASYNEQFF. Here the CDR3 DNA reads TGCGCCAGCAGTGGGTCGACTAGCGCGTCCTACAATGAGCAGTTCTTC. The chain joins TRBV10-1 to TRBJ2-1, with TRBD2 identical over 8 bases. Germline V CDR1 and CDR2: WNHNN, SYGVQD (reference sequence). The CDR3 loop spans 16 amino acids. Germline trimming cut 4 bases from V and 1 base from J; bases unmatched to any gene: 6.